This TCR beta chain was sequenced for a study of blood T cell repertoires in COVID-19. Profiling relied on immunoSEQ multiplex PCR, and the TCRdb table lists in-frame clones only, not all of them. The table has 70,000 to 90,000 clones, 65% to 90% seen once. The specimen was peripheral blood. The receptor's source is a man aged 55 to 70 with acute or convalescent COVID-19.

CDR3 in DNA: TGTGCCAGCAGTTACCAACAGGGGGCAGGGTCGGATGAGCAGTTCTTC. The encoded protein is CASSYQQGAGSDEQFF. J is TRBJ2-1 and V is TRBV27, with 9 bases lining up with TRBD1. The germline CDR1 and CDR2 sequences are MNHEY and SMNVEV (reference sequence). V was pared by 4 bases and J by 8 bases, with 12 bases of the junction left unmatched. This CDR3 region has 16 residues.